This T cell receptor beta chain was retrieved from a study of CD8 T cells in Susac syndrome. Study-level background: When their blood was taken, the Susac syndrome patients had either not yet had any therapy, were taking corticosteroids, or were taking intravenous immunoglobulin alone.

General observations from the study: Only a relatively small number of individuals were included in the TCR sequencing and HLA analysis.

From germline, CDR1 is DFQATT and CDR2 SNEGSKA (reference sequence). Trimming took off 6 bases at V and 2 bases at J, with 12 bases between the two ends. This CDR3 spans 13 amino acids. cDNA came from about 0.51 to 1 ug RNA primed by random hexamers. Via MiXCR, TCRdb re-called the immunoSEQ multiplex PCR reads, giving one row per CDR3 protein. The table shows about 200,000 distinct CDR3 sequences, with roughly 90% occurring only once. TEMRA cells were FACS-enriched, while CD8+ and CD4+ T cells were negatively isolated. This clonotype was seen a single time. Its cognate antigen is unknown. This receptor was identified in a human donor with Susac syndrome. The chain combines TRBV20-1 with TRBJ2-3, with D tentatively TRBD2 (5 bases). Sequenced input: CD4+ T cells from PBMCs. CDR3 loop: CSAAEVLTDTQYF. The CDR3 DNA reads TGCAGTGCAGCGGAGGTACTCACAGATACGCAGTATTTT.